Shown below are 31 T cell receptor beta chains from a single sample sequenced in a study of neurological immune-mediated disorders. As to time point: longitudinal time-point 2. One entry per CDR3 protein results from TCRdb running MiXCR on the 5' RACE reads. The sample gives fewer than 70,000 distinct CDR3 sequences, nearly 10% of which show up once; approximately 13% is in the top ten. Sequencing used PBMCs. These receptors all stem from a man younger than 40 in good health.

Many counts were recorded for this clonotype. The V call is TRBV20-1, the J call TRBJ2-1; 10 bases fit TRBD2. After removal of 5 bases from V and 4 bases from J, the junction contained 11 bases not matched to a gene. The CDR3 is made up of 16 amino acids. The V gene's germline CDR1 is DFQATT and CDR2 SNEGSKA (reference sequence). The CDR3 region has the DNA TGCAGTGCTGTTCCCGGGACTAGCGAGACTTACAATGAGCAGTTCTTC. Protein product: CSAVPGTSETYNEQFF.

The chain couples TRBV19 to TRBJ2-1; no reliable D call. The ends were cut back, 1 base at V and 4 bases at J, with 5 bases in the middle. From germline, CDR1 is LNHDA and CDR2 SQIVND (reference sequence). CDR3 size: 13 residues. CDR3 coding DNA: TGTGCCAGTAGTATAGTCCTTTACAATGAGCAGTTCTTC. It yields the protein CASSIVLYNEQFF.

The table lists this clonotype with many counts. The chain couples TRBV29-1 to TRBJ2-3; 12 bases align to TRBD1. V shed 8 bases, J shed 4 bases, and the junction held 7 bases outside the gene matches. Germline lookup yields CDR1 SQVTM and CDR2 ANQGSEA. The length of the CDR3 is 14 residues. CDR3 protein: CSTLGDRGPDTQYF. The CDR3 DNA reads as TGCAGCACTCTGGGGGACAGGGGGCCAGATACGCAGTATTTT.

Ten or more counts support this clonotype. The chain has TRBV5-1 and TRBJ2-1; tentatively, D is TRBD1 (5 bases). CDR3 length: 13 residues. CDR1 is SGHRS, CDR2 YFSETQ, per germline. V lost 7 bases to trimming and J lost 4 bases, with 12 bases between them. The CDR3 DNA is TGCGCCAGCGGACACGATTTGTACAATGAGCAGTTCTTC. Its protein is CASGHDLYNEQFF.

This clonotype has a handful of counts. The rearrangement uses TRBV27 and TRBJ2-7; no clear D gene. The CDR3 consists of 14 residues. The V end lost 6 bases, the J end lost 2 bases, and 14 bases lay between the germline ends. CDR1 is MNHEY and CDR2 is SMNVEV in the germline V gene (reference sequence). CDR3 amino acids: CASSPGRTTYEQYF. CDR3 sequence (DNA): TGTGCCAGCAGCCCCGGACGGACGACCTACGAGCAGTACTTC.

The CDR3 nucleotides are TGCGCCAGCAAAACGGGACTAGCGGGTCTATTCGATGAGCAGTTCTTC. Encoded protein: CASKTGLAGLFDEQFF. The chain has TRBV5-1 and TRBJ2-1, with 12 bases identical to TRBD2. The CDR3 extends over 16 amino acids. CDR1 is SGHRS and CDR2 is YFSETQ in the germline V gene. V was clipped by 6 bases and J by 8 bases; unmatched bases: 12.

The J gene is TRBJ2-1, the V gene TRBV19; 14 bases are a match to TRBD2. The CDR3 contains 14 residues. The germline V gene has CDR1 LNHDA and CDR2 SQIVND (reference sequence). V shed 7 bases, J shed 8 bases, and the junction held 4 bases outside the gene matches. The CDR3 DNA reads as TGTGCCAGTACGGGACTAGCGGGAGTCTATGAGCAGTTCTTC. It is translated as CASTGLAGVYEQFF.

This clonotype was seen repeatedly, ten times or more. The chain links TRBV5-1 to TRBJ2-5; TRBD2 matches at 13 bases. Trimming at V came to 7 bases and at J to 2 bases, leaving 5 bases not matched to a gene. In germline, CDR1 is SGHRS, CDR2 YFSETQ. The CDR3 extends over 15 amino acids. In nucleotides, the CDR3 is TGCGCCAGCGGAAGACTAGCGGGAGGTCAAGAGACCCAGTACTTC. It specifies CASGRLAGGQETQYF.

This clonotype has ten or more counts. V gene TRBV12-3 or TRBV12-4 combines with J gene TRBJ1-6; 7 bases are a match to TRBD1. The CDR3 has 14 residues. V was clipped by 5 bases and J by 6 bases; unmatched bases: 4. CDR3 coding DNA: TGTGCCAGCAGTGACCGGGACAGTAATTCACCCCTCCACTTT. Its translation is CASSDRDSNSPLHF.

Ten or more counts support this clonotype. The chain links TRBV12-3 or TRBV12-4 to TRBJ2-5; 10 bases align to TRBD1. With V trimmed by 4 bases and J by 5 bases, 4 bases remained unmatched. This CDR3 is 14 amino acids long. The CDR3 DNA reads TGTGCCAGCAGTTCGGGACAGGGGAGGGAGACCCAGTACTTC. Translated, it gives CASSSGQGRETQYF.

This clonotype has a count of ten or more. The chain couples TRBV20-1 to TRBJ2-1; D is uncertain. The CDR3 is 12 amino acids. The V end lost 3 bases, the J end lost 6 bases, and 9 bases lay between the germline ends. Germline CDR1 reads DFQATT; CDR2 reads SNEGSKA (reference sequence). CDR3 in DNA: TGCAGTGCTAGCCCCAACATCAATGAGCAGTTCTTC. The encoded protein is CSASPNINEQFF.

This clonotype was found many times. This sequence joins TRBV3-1 and TRBJ2-5; D may correspond to TRBD1 or TRBD2 (5 bases each). From germline, CDR1 is LGHDT and CDR2 YNNKEL (reference sequence). The CDR3 extends over 15 amino acids. Trimming removed 0 bases at V and 1 base at J, with 9 bases between. The CDR3 DNA reads as TGTGCCAGCAGCCAAGATGTGGGACGCCAAGAGACCCAGTACTTC. It yields the protein CASSQDVGRQETQYF.

This clonotype was seen a handful of times. The rearrangement links TRBV19 to TRBJ1-2, with 7 bases aligning to TRBD1. Germline CDR1 LNHDA, CDR2 SQIVND (reference sequence). V lost 6 bases, J lost 4 bases, and 11 bases stayed unmatched. The CDR3 totals 15 residues. CDR3 nucleotides: TGTGCCAGTAGACCCCCCCGGGACAGACCCTATGGCTACACCTTC. Encoded protein: CASRPPRDRPYGYTF.

This clonotype has ten or more counts. The CDR3 region has the DNA TGTGCCATCAGCCCAGGGACTAGCGGGTTCACCGGGGAGCTGTTTTTT. Encoded protein: CAISPGTSGFTGELFF. The chain recombines TRBV10-3 with TRBJ2-2, with TRBD2 identical over 12 bases. Trimming cost V 6 bases and J 4 bases; bases outside gene matches: 6. The germline gives CDR1 ENHRY, CDR2 SYGVKD. The CDR3 extends over 16 amino acids.

The sample holds many counts of this clonotype. V usage is TRBV20-1 and J usage is TRBJ2-3; TRBD2 is a possible D gene (5 bases). Germline V lookup: CDR1 DFQATT, CDR2 SNEGSKA (reference sequence). Trimming removed 5 bases at V and 2 bases at J, with 17 bases between. The CDR3 has 15 residues. CDR3 sequence (DNA): TGCAGTGCTTTCCCGGCCCGAGGGTACACAGATACGCAGTATTTT. It encodes CSAFPARGYTDTQYF.

This clonotype has ten or more counts. The gene calls are TRBV12-3 or TRBV12-4 and TRBJ2-7; 11 nucleotides line up with TRBD1. V gave up 4 bases and J gave up 3 bases; unmatched junction bases: 2. The CDR3 runs 14 residues. The CDR3, as DNA: TGTGCCAGCAGTTCCGGGACAGGGGGCTACGAGCAGTACTTC. Its protein product is CASSSGTGGYEQYF.

This clonotype was seen ten or more times. V usage is TRBV10-3 and J usage is TRBJ2-1, with D possibly called TRBD1 or TRBD2 (5 bases each). The CDR3 has 14 residues. Per germline, CDR1 ENHRY and CDR2 SYGVKD. V gave up 8 bases and J gave up 2 bases, with 13 bases separating them. The CDR3 protein is CAISRGTTYNEQFF. Here the CDR3 DNA reads TGTGCCATCTCAAGAGGGACGACCTACAATGAGCAGTTCTTC.

With regard to this clonotype: Compared with germline, one end of the junction differs, possibly owing to a read error. The chain couples TRBV3-1 to TRBJ2-2, with 9 bases aligning to TRBD2. Germline V gene data show CDR1 as LGHDT and CDR2 as YNNKEL (reference sequence). The CDR3 runs 17 residues. The CDR3: CASTEGTSWTDTGELFF. As DNA, the CDR3 is TGTGCAAGCACCGAAGGGACTAGCTGGACTGACACCGGGGAGCTGTTTTTT.

This clonotype has at least ten counts. The chain carries TRBV6-1 and TRBJ2-3; 8 nucleotides line up with TRBD2. V was pared by 5 bases and J by 3 bases, with 7 bases of the junction left unmatched. The length of the CDR3 is 15 residues. The V gene's germline CDR1 is MNHNS and CDR2 SASEGT. Here the CDR3 reads CASSLIAGKTDTQYF. The CDR3 nucleotides read TGTGCCAGCAGTCTGATAGCGGGAAAGACAGATACGCAGTATTTT.

With respect to this clonotype: It may be a read error: a sequence one base away is much more abundant. The V call is TRBV5-1, the J call TRBJ2-7, with D uncertain. Trimming took off 1 base at V and 0 bases at J, with 11 bases between the two ends. The CDR3 spans 15 residues. CDR1 is SGHRS and CDR2 is YFSETQ in the germline V gene. The CDR3: CASSLTLDVSYEQYF. The CDR3 region has the DNA TGCGCCAGCAGCTTGACTTTGGACGTCTCCTACGAGCAGTACTTC.

The chain carries TRBV4-2 and TRBJ2-2; no definite D call. This CDR3 comprises 18 residues. CDR1 LGHNA and CDR2 YNFKEQ come from the germline V gene. V was clipped by 0 bases and J by 8 bases, with 22 bases between them. CDR3 sequence (DNA): TGTGCCAGCAGCCAAGATCAGACCTACGTCCGTTCGGGTGGGGAGCTGTTTTTT. Protein sequence: CASSQDQTYVRSGGELFF.

This clonotype was detected ten times or more. The V call is TRBV4-2, the J call TRBJ2-7; 12 nucleotides agree with TRBD2. This CDR3 comprises 16 residues. J gave up 2 bases and V 4 bases, and 6 bases lay outside the gene matches. The germline V gene encodes CDR1 LGHNA and CDR2 YNFKEQ. This CDR3 reads CASSPGLAGLTYEQYF. The CDR3 nucleotides read TGTGCCAGCAGCCCCGGACTAGCGGGACTAACCTACGAGCAGTACTTC.

This clonotype was detected ten times or more. The rearrangement links TRBV29-1 to TRBJ2-2, with D tentatively TRBD2 (6 bases). The germline V and J ends were trimmed by 7 bases and 6 bases, with 21 bases remaining between them. This CDR3 has 15 amino acids. CDR1 and CDR2 from the germline V gene are SQVTM and ANQGSEA. CDR3 bases: TGCAGCGCTGACGGGGGAGCCTCAGGACCCGGGGAGCTGTTTTTT. Protein: CSADGGASGPGELFF.

At least ten counts were recorded for this clonotype. This chain uses TRBV20-1 with TRBJ1-3; the match to TRBD1 covers 8 bases. CDR1 and CDR2 (germline): DFQATT, SNEGSKA (reference sequence). The V and J ends lost 3 bases and 0 bases, in that order; junction bases with no gene match: 7. This CDR3 contains 16 residues. This CDR3 reads CSASPGGFSSGNTIYF. Here the CDR3 DNA reads TGCAGTGCTAGCCCAGGGGGCTTTTCCTCTGGAAACACCATATATTTT.

This clonotype was seen at least ten times. This chain connects TRBV5-1 to TRBJ2-7; D ambiguous. Germline assignment: CDR1 SGHRS and CDR2 YFSETQ. V lost 4 bases and J 2 bases, leaving 7 bases between the germline ends. This CDR3 is 12 amino acids long. The CDR3 sequence: CASSGETYEQYF. The CDR3 DNA is TGCGCCAGCAGCGGCGAAACCTACGAGCAGTACTTC.

This clonotype was detected ten times or more. J is TRBJ2-3 and V is TRBV20-1; 10 bases fit TRBD1. This CDR3 is 14 amino acids long. Germline CDR1 reads DFQATT; CDR2 reads SNEGSKA (reference sequence). The ends lost 3 bases at V and 5 bases at J; junction bases unmatched: 5. CDR3 amino acids: CSARPGQGIDTQYF. For the CDR3, the DNA is TGCAGTGCTAGGCCGGGACAGGGGATAGATACGCAGTATTTT.

This clonotype was detected ten times or more. The rearrangement uses TRBV5-6 and TRBJ2-1; perhaps TRBD1 as D (6 bases). The V end lost 0 bases, the J end lost 6 bases, and 10 bases lay between the germline ends. The CDR3 is 14 amino acids. Germline V gene lookup returns CDR1 SGHDT and CDR2 YYEEEE. The CDR3 sequence is CASSLVLRGNEQFF. DNA for the CDR3: TGTGCCAGCAGCTTGGTACTCAGGGGCAATGAGCAGTTCTTC.

This clonotype came up many times. V gene TRBV5-1 combines with J gene TRBJ2-5; 12 bases agree with TRBD2. The ends lost 3 bases at V and 4 bases at J; junction bases unmatched: 25. This CDR3 region has 22 residues. In germline, CDR1 is SGHRS, CDR2 YFSETQ. The CDR3 nucleotides are TGCGCCAGCAGCTACTCAGTTTTAGGACGACTAGCGGGAGAGGGGGAGAGAGAGACCCAGTACTTC. Its protein is CASSYSVLGRLAGEGERETQYF.

This sequence joins TRBV12-3 or TRBV12-4 and TRBJ2-1, with D possibly TRBD1 on 5 matching bases. This CDR3 has 12 amino acids. V was shortened by 5 bases and J by 15 bases, with 17 bases between the two germline ends. The CDR3 nucleotides read TGTGCCAGCAGTCCAGGGTATTCGTATTGGTTCTTC. Protein sequence: CASSPGYSYWFF.

Ten or more counts support this clonotype. J is TRBJ1-4 and V is TRBV24-1; D gene uncertain. The CDR3 contains 14 residues. In germline, CDR1 is KGHDR, CDR2 SFDVKD. V was trimmed by 7 bases and J by 0 bases, leaving 8 bases between them. CDR3 nucleotide sequence: TGTGCCACCAGCTTCGAACCAACTAATGAAAAACTGTTTTTT. It translates to CATSFEPTNEKLFF.

This clonotype was seen many times. V gene TRBV29-1 combines with J gene TRBJ2-2, with 12 bases identical to TRBD2. Germline CDR1 and CDR2: SQVTM and ANQGSEA. V gave up 5 bases and J gave up 8 bases; unmatched junction bases: 6. This CDR3 is 14 amino acids long. The CDR3 DNA sequence: TGCAGCGTTCGGACTAGCGGGACCTCTGGGGAGCTGTTTTTT. It is translated as CSVRTSGTSGELFF.